This T cell receptor beta chain was recorded in a study of blood T cell repertoires in COVID-19. Looking at the study overall: Acute and convalescent COVID-19 samples came from the United States, Italy and Spain. PBMCs, B-cell-depleted T cells, or T cells provided the cDNA or gDNA that made up the material.

Original analysis: How many nucleated cells were present was estimated from reference gene primer amplification. Using immunoSEQ multiplex PCR, the repertoire was profiled, and TCRdb retains in-frame clones only, with some absent. V, J and clone size are those of that table, while D and trimming were read from the DNA. This repertoire shows some 48,000 clones, roughly 83% found once; its top ten account for 2.5%. V lost 0 bases to trimming and J lost 6 bases; unmatched junction nucleotides: 13. The germline CDR1 and CDR2 sequences are MGHRA and YSYEKL. This CDR3 spans 19 amino acids. This chain links TRBV4-1 with TRBJ2-2; 10 bases agree with TRBD2. The TCR sequence derives from a man in his fifties or sixties with acute or convalescent COVID-19. The specimen sequenced was peripheral blood. CDR3 region: CASSQDPASGSLRPGELFF. CDR3 in DNA: TGCGCCAGCAGCCAAGATCCGGCTAGCGGGAGCCTCAGGCCCGGGGAGCTGTTTTTT.